This section outlines one T cell receptor (beta chain) sequence together with its context. What this receptor recognizes is not known. Per-base qualities were not stored, and no clone one base away is much larger. The immunoSEQ Assay, a bias-controlled multiplex PCR, was used to amplify TCRbeta CDR3 regions from genomic DNA. In the source study's methods: Within the assay, amplification of reference gene primers was used to estimate how many nucleated cells each sample contained. Sequence reads were collapsed and filtered to measure the absolute abundance of every unique TCRbeta CDR3 rearrangement. For each sample, productive Simpson clonality was calculated as the square root of Simpson's diversity index across productive rearrangements. The table was pulled from immuneACCESS by TCRdb, which kept in-frame rearrangements only. Such tables lose some clones; where checked, under half of the loss comes from unresolved V genes, and the rest has no known cause. The DNA was the basis for D and trimming; V, J and clone size are from that table. The sample includes 140,000 to 150,000 clones, with around 80% observed a single time. The ten largest clones add up to nearly 15% of the sample.

Counted from cysteine to phenylalanine, this CDR3 has 12 amino acids. Just CDR3 DNA is preserved here, 36 bases in frame from base 1. CDR1 MNHEY and CDR2 SVGAGI are derived from the germline V gene. V is trimmed back by 1 base and J by 12 bases, and the junction contains 3 bases that no gene match accounts for. The data belong to a study of blood T cell repertoires in COVID-19 (dated by TCRdb to between 2020 and 2021). About the investigation overall: Samples covering the acute and convalescent phases of COVID-19 were provided by collaborators in the United States, Italy and Spain. Where available, HLA class I and class II types were obtained from metadata supplied by the sample provider rather than from assay-based typing. The repertoires were made available in a free public database intended to serve as a resource for research on the immune response to SARS-CoV-2. The samples were drawn from the first 160 participants of the ongoing ImmuneRACE study and from more than 1,000 subjects provided by 6 global collaborators. The dataset comprised deeply sampled blood TCRbeta repertoires from subjects exposed to, actively infected with, or recovered from COVID-19. A de-identified subject ID, COVID-19 status, age in years and sex were almost always included in the sample metadata. The prospective study material was composed of cDNA or gDNA derived from T cells, B-cell-depleted T cells, or PBMCs.

Study-level results and caveats: Clinical and demographic metadata were provided uncurated, with the amount varying by source and participant.

Collaborating institutions collected whole blood in K2EDTA tubes following their own protocols. For TCRbeta analysis, collaborator samples were shipped as frozen whole blood, as isolated PBMCs, or as DNA extracted from either sample type. Sequenced input: peripheral blood. The source of this sequence is a human donor with acute or convalescent COVID-19. The donor label of this sample is uncertain. This chain is built from TRBV6-5 and TRBJ1-1; TRBD1 fits 9 bases in the junction. The CDR3 sequence is CASSYYRGRTFF. Here is the DNA: TGTGCCAGCAGTTACTACAGGGGGCGAACTTTCTTT.